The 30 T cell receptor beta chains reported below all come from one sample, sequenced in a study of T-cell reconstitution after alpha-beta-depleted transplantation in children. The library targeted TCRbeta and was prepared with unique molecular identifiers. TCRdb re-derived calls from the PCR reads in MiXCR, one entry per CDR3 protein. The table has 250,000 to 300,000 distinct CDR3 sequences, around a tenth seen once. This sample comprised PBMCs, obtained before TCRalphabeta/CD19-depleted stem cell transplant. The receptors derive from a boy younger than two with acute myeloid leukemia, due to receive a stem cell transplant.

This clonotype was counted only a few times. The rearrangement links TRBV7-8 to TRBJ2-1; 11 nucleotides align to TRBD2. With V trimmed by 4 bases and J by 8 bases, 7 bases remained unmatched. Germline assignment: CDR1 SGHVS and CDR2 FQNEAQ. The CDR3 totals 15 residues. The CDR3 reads CASSSYTSGSDEQFF. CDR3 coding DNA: TGTGCCAGCAGCTCTTACACTAGCGGGAGCGATGAGCAGTTCTTC.

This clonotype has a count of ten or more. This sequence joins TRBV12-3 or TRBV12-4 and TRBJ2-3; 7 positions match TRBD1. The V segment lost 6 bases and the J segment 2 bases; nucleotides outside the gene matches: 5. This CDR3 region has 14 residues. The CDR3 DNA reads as TGTGCCAGCAGGTCGACAGGGTACACAGATACGCAGTATTTT. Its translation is CASRSTGYTDTQYF.

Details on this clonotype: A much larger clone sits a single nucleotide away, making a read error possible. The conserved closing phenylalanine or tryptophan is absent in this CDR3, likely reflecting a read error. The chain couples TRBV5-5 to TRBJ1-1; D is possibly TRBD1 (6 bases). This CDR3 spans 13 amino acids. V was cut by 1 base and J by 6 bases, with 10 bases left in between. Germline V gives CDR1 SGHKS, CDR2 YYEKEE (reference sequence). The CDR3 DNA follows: TGTGCCAGCAGCTTGAGGGGGGGACCTGAAGCTTTCCTT. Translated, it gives CASSLRGGPEAFL.

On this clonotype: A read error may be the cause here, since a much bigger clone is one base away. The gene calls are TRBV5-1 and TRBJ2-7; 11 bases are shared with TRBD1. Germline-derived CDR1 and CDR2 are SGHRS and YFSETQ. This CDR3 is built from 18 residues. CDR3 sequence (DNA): TGCGCCTGCAGCTTGGATCTGGACAGGGGGCGAGGGAACTACGAGCAGTACTTC. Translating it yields CACSLDLDRGRGNYEQYF. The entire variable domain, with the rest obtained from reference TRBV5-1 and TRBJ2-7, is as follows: KAGVTQTPRYLIKTRGQQVTLSCSPISGHRSVSWYQQTPGQGLQFLFEYFSETQRNKGNFPGRFSGRQFSNSRSEMNVSTLELGDSALYLCACSLDLDRGRGNYEQYFGPGTRLTVT.

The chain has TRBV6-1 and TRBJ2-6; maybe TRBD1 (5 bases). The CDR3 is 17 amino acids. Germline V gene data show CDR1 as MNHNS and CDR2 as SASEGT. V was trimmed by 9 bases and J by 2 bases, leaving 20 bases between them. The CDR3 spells CASRMGPHRTGANVLTF. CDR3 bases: TGTGCCAGTCGGATGGGGCCGCACCGAACTGGGGCCAACGTCCTGACTTTC.

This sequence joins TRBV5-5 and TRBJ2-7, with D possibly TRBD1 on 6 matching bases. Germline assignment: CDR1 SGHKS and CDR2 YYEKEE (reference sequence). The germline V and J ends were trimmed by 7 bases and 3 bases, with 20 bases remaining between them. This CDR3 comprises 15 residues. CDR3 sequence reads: CASGPRGTASYEQYF. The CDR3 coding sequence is TGTGCCAGCGGCCCTAGGGGGACGGCAAGCTACGAGCAGTACTTC.

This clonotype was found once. In DNA, the CDR3 is TGTGCCAGCAGTTTAAGTGTCGGACAGCCCACCGGGGAGCTGTTTTTT. Protein sequence: CASSLSVGQPTGELFF. The genes are TRBV28 and TRBJ2-2; D is possibly TRBD1 (6 bases). Germline V lookup: CDR1 MDHEN, CDR2 SYDVKM. V dropped 2 bases and J dropped 4 bases, with 14 bases sitting between them. The CDR3 contains 16 residues.

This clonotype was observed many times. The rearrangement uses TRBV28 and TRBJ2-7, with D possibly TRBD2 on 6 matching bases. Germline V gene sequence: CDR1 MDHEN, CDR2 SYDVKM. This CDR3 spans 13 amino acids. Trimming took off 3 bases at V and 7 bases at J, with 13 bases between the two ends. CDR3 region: CASSFLEGWEQYF. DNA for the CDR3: TGTGCCAGCAGTTTTTTGGAGGGCTGGGAGCAGTACTTC.

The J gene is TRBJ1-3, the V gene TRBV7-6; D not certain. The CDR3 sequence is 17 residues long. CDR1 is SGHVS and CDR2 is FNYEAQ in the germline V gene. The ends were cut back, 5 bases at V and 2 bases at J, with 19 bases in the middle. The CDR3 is CASSNLVTGETGNTIYF. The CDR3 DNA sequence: TGTGCCAGCAGCAATCTTGTCACGGGAGAAACTGGAAACACCATATATTTT.

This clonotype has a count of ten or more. This CDR3 reads CASSLVGPEAFF. In DNA form, the CDR3 reads TGTGCCAGCAGCTTAGTCGGGCCTGAAGCTTTCTTT. The chain combines TRBV7-2 with TRBJ1-1; D not certain. The germline V and J ends were trimmed by 1 base and 6 bases, with 6 bases remaining between them. CDR1 is SGHTA, CDR2 FQGNSA, per germline. The CDR3 has 12 amino acids.

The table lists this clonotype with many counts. The CDR3 spells CSVEESLYGELFF. DNA of the CDR3: TGCAGCGTTGAAGAATCACTCTACGGGGAGCTGTTTTTT. The chain couples TRBV29-1 to TRBJ2-2; D not certain. The ends were cut back, 0 bases at V and 7 bases at J, with 9 bases in the middle. The CDR3 consists of 13 residues. Germline V gene data show CDR1 as SQVTM and CDR2 as ANQGSEA.

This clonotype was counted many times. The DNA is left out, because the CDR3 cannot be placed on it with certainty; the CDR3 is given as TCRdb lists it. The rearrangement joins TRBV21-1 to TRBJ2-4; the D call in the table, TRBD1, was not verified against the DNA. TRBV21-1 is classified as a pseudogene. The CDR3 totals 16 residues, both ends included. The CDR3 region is CASSRFGTGSKNIQYF.

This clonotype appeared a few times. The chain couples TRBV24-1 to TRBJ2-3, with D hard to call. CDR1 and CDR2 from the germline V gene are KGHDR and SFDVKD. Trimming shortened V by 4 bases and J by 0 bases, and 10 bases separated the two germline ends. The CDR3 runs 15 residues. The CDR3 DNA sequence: TGTGCCACCAGTGAGGGGTTCCTAAGCACAGATACGCAGTATTTT. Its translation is CATSEGFLSTDTQYF.

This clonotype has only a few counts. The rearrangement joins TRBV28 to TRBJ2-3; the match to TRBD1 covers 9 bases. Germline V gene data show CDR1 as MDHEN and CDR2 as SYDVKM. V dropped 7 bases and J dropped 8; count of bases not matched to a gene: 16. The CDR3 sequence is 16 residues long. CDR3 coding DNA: TGTGCCAGCATTCCCCCGGGACAGGGTTACGGAGGTACGCAGTATTTT. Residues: CASIPPGQGYGGTQYF. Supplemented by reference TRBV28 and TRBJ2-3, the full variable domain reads DVKVTQSSRYLVKRTGEKVFLECVQDMDHENMFWYRQDPGLGLRLIYFSYDVKMKEKGDIPEGYSVSREKKERFSLILESASTNQTSMYLCASIPPGQGYGGTQYFGPGTRLTVL.

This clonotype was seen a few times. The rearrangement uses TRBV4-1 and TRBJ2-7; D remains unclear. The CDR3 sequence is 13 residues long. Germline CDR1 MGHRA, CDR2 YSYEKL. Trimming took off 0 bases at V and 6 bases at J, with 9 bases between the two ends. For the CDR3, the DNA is TGCGCCAGCAGCCAAGACTGGGCAAGCGAGCAGTACTTC. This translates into CASSQDWASEQYF.

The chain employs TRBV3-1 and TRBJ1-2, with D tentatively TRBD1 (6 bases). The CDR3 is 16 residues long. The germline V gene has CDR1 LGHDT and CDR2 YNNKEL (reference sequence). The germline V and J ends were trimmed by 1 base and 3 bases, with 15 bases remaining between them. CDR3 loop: CASSQGVTGLYYGYTF. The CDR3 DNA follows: TGTGCCAGCAGCCAAGGGGTCACAGGGCTGTACTATGGCTACACCTTC.

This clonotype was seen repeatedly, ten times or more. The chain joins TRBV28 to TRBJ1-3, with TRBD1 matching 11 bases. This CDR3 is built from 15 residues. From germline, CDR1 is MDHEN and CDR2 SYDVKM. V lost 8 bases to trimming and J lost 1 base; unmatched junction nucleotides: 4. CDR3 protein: CASRGQGASGNTIYF. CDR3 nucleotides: TGTGCCAGCCGCGGACAGGGGGCGTCTGGAAACACCATATATTTT.

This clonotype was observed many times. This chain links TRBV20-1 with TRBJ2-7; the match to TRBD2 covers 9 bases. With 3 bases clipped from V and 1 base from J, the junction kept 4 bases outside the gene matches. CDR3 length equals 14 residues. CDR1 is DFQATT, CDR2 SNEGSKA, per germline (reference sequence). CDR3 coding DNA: TGCAGTGCTAGCCCGACTAGCGGATCCTACGAGCAGTACTTC. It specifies CSASPTSGSYEQYF.

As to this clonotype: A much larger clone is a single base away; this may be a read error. The CDR3 is CSVPSGGHTDTQYF. CDR3 nucleotides: TGCAGCGTTCCTAGCGGGGGACACACAGATACGCAGTATTTT. V gene TRBV29-1 combines with J gene TRBJ2-3, with 10 bases that match TRBD2. V gave up 5 bases and J gave up 2 bases; unmatched junction bases: 4. Germline V CDR1 and CDR2: SQVTM, ANQGSEA. CDR3 length: 14 residues.

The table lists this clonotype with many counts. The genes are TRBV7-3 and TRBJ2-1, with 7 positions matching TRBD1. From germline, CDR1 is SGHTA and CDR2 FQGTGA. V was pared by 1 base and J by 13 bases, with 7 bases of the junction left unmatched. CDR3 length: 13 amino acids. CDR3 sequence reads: CASSLKPGTAQFF. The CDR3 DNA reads TGTGCCAGCAGCTTAAAGCCCGGGACAGCCCAGTTCTTC.

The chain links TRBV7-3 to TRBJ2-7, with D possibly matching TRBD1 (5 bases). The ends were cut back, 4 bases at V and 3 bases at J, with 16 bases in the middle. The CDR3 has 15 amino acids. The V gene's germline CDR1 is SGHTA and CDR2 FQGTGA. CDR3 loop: CASSSDILWLYEQYF. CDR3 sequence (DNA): TGTGCCAGCAGCTCGGACATCCTTTGGCTCTACGAGCAGTACTTC.

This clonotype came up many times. Written as DNA, the CDR3 is TGTGCCAGCAGTTATACGTTTAACTATGGCTACACCTTC. It encodes CASSYTFNYGYTF. The rearrangement links TRBV6-5 to TRBJ1-2; D is unresolved. The ends were cut back, 3 bases at V and 1 base at J, with 6 bases in the middle. The CDR3 length is 13 residues. Germline V gene lookup returns CDR1 MNHEY and CDR2 SVGAGI.

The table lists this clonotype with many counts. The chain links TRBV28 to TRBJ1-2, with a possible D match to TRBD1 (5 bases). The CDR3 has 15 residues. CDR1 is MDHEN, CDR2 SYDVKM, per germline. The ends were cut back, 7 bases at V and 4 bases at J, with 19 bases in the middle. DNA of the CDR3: TGTGCCAGCATCCAGGAGACAGTTTACCCCTATGGCTACACCTTC. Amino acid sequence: CASIQETVYPYGYTF.

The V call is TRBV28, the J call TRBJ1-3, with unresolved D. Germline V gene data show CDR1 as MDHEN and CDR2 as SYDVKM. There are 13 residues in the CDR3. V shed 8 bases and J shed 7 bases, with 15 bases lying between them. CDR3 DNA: TGTGCCAGCGTCCTGCAGGTTGGGAACACCATATATTTT. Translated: CASVLQVGNTIYF.

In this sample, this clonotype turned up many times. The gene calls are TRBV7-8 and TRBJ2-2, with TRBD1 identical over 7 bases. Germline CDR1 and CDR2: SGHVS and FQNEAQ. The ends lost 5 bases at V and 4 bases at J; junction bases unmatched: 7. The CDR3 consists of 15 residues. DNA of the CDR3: TGTGCCAGCAGCCCTAACAGGGGACGCACCGGGGAGCTGTTTTTT. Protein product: CASSPNRGRTGELFF.

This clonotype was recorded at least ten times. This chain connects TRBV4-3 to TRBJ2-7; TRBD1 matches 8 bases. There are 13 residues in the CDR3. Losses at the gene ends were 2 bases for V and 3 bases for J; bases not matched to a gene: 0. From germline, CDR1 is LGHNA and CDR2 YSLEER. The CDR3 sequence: CASSQTGGYEQYF. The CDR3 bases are TGCGCCAGCAGCCAAACAGGGGGCTACGAGCAGTACTTC.

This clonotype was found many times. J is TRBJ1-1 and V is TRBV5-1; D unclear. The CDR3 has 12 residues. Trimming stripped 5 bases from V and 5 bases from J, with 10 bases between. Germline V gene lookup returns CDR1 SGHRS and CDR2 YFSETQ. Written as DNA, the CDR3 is TGCGCCAGCAGATTAGGGTTGACTGAAGCTTTCTTT. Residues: CASRLGLTEAFF.

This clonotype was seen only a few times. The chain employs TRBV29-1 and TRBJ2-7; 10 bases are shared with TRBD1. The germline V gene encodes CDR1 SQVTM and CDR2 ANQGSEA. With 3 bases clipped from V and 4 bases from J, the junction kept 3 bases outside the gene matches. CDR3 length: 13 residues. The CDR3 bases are TGCAGCGTTGAGCGGACAGGGGGGTACGAGCAGTACTTC. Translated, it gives CSVERTGGYEQYF.

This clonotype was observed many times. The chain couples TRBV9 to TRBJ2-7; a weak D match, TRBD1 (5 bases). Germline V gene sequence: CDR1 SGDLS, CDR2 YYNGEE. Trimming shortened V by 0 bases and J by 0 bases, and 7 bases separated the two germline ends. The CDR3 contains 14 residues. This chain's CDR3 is CASSVGQYSYEQYF. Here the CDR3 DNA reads TGTGCCAGCAGCGTAGGACAGTACTCCTACGAGCAGTACTTC.

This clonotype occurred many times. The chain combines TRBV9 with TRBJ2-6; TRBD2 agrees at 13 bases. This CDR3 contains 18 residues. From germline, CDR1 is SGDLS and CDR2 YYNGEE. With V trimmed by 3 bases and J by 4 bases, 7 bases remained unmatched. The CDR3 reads CASSARTSGSTGANVLTF. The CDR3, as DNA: TGTGCCAGCAGCGCCCGGACTAGCGGGAGTACCGGGGCCAACGTCCTGACTTTC.